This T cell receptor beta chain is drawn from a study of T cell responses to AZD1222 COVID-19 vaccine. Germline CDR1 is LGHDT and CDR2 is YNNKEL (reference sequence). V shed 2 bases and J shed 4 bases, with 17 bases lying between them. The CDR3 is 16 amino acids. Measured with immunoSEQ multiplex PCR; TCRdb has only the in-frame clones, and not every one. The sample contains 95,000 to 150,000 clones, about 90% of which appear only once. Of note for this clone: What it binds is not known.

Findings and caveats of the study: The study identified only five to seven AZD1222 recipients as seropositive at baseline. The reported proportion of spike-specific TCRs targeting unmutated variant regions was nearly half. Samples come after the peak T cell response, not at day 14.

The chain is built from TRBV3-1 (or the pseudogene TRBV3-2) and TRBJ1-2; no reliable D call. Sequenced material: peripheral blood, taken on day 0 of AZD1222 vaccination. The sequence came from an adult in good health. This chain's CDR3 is CASSQRKGGCGYGYTF. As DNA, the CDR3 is TGTGCCAGCAGCCAACGCAAGGGCGGTTGCGGCTATGGCTACACCTTC.